This entry lists 3 T cell receptor beta chains sequenced from one sample in a study of CD8+ T cells in alopecia areata. Sequencing used cDNA as its template, made by extracting RNA and reverse transcribing it. TCRdb keeps only in-frame clones here, not all; method: immunoSEQ multiplex PCR. Found here are about 130,000 clones, approximately 48% of them singletons; the top ten hold roughly 20%. Sample: CD8+ T cells sorted from blood, taken at week 0. Receptors originate from a human donor with alopecia areata.

The CDR3 bases are TGTGCCTGTTCCGAGTTGTTTTTT. It translates to CACSELFF. The rearrangement links TRBV30 to TRBJ1-4; D is ambiguous. V was pared by 6 bases and J by 15 bases, with 8 bases between. This CDR3 is built from 8 residues. The V gene's germline CDR1 is GTSNPN and CDR2 SVGIG (reference sequence). The full variable domain, with the rest looked up from reference TRBV30 and TRBJ1-4, is SQTIHQWPATLVQPVGSPLSLECTVEGTSNPNLYWYRQAAGRGLQLLFYSVGIGQISSEVPQNLSASRPQDRQFILSSKKLLLSDSGFYLCACSELFFGSGTQLSVL.

The CDR3: CASRGQGPTEAFF. The CDR3 bases are TGTGCCAGCCGGGGACAGGGTCCCACTGAAGCTTTCTTT. The V and J genes are TRBV6-5 and TRBJ1-1, with 9 bases aligning to TRBD1. There are 13 residues in the CDR3. Germline V lookup: CDR1 MNHEY, CDR2 SVGAGI. With V trimmed by 8 bases and J by 4 bases, 5 bases remained unmatched.

This chain uses TRBV7-6 with TRBJ2-3; D is uncertain. V lost 5 bases, J lost 1 base, and 10 bases lay in between. The length of the CDR3 is 14 residues. Germline lookup yields CDR1 SGHVS and CDR2 FNYEAQ. In DNA form, the CDR3 reads TGTGCCAGCAGCCCCGGGCCGCGCACAGATACGCAGTATTTT. Its protein is CASSPGPRTDTQYF.